The clone carrying this T cell receptor (beta chain) appeared a few times. The sample belongs to a study of blood T cell repertoires in COVID-19. Study background: There were acute and convalescent COVID-19 samples, and they came from the United States, Italy and Spain. T cells, B-cell-depleted T cells, or PBMCs provided the cDNA or gDNA that served as material.

Per the authors' pipeline: Amplified reference gene primers provided the basis for estimating nucleated cell counts. Measured with immunoSEQ multiplex PCR; TCRdb has only the in-frame clones, and not every one. That table is the source of V, J and clone size, and D and trimming were worked out from the DNA. The sample holds under 250,000 clones, around 80% seen once. This CDR3 comprises 15 residues. With V trimmed by 3 bases and J by 9 bases, 5 bases remained unmatched. The V gene's germline CDR1 is MNHNS and CDR2 SASEGT. Sequences were obtained from peripheral blood. This receptor was obtained from a man between 45 and 60 years old with active or convalescent COVID-19. This chain uses TRBV6-1 with TRBJ1-6, with TRBD1 matching over 10 bases. The CDR3 protein is CASSDGTGDTSPLHF. The CDR3, as DNA: TGTGCCAGCAGTGACGGGACAGGGGATACTTCACCCCTCCACTTT.